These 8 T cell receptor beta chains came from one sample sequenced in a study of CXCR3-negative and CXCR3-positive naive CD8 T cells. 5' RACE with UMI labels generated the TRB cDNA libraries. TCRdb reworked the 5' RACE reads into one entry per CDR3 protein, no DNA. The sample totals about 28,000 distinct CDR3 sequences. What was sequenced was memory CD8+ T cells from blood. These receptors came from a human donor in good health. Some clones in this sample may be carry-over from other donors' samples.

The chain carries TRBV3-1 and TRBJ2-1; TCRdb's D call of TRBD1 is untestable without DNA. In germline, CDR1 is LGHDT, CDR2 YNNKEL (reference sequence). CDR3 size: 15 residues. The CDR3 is CASSQGTYPYNEQFF.

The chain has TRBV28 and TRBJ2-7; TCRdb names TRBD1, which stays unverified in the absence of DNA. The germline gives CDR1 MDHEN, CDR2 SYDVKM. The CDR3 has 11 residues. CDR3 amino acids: CASSTGYEQYF.

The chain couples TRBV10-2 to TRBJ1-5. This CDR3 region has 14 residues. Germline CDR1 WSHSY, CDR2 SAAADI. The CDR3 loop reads CASSDLDSNQPQHF.

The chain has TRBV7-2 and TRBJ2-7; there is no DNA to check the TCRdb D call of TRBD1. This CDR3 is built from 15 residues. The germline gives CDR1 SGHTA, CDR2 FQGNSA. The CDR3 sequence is CASSLHREGAYEQYF.

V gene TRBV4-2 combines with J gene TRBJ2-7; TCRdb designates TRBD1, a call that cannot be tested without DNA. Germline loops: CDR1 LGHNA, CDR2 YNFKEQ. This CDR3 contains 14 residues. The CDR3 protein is CASRVFRDGYEKYF.

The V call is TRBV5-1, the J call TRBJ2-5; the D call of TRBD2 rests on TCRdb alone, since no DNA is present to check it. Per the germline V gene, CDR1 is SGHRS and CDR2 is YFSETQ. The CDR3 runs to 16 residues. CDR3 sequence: CASSLVPSDAGETQYF. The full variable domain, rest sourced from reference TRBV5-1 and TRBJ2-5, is KAGVTQTPRYLIKTRGQQVTLSCSPISGHRSVSWYQQTPGQGLQFLFEYFSETQRNKGNFPGRFSGRQFSNSRSEMNVSTLELGDSALYLCASSLVPSDAGETQYFGPGTRLLVL.

CDR3 region: CASSMWDSDTQYF. The V call is TRBV19, the J call TRBJ2-3. This CDR3 region has 13 residues. Germline V gene data show CDR1 as LNHDA and CDR2 as SQIVND (reference sequence). The full variable domain, completed using reference TRBV19 and TRBJ2-3, is DGGITQSPKYLFRKEGQNVTLSCEQNLNHDAMYWYRQDPGQGLRLIYYSQIVNDFQKGDIAEGYSVSREKKESFPLTVTSAQKNPTAFYLCASSMWDSDTQYFGPGTRLTVL.

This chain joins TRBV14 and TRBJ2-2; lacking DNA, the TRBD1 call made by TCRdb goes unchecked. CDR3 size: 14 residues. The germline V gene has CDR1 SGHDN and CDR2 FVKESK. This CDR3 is CASSWGLNTGELFF.